There are many counts of the clone carrying this T cell receptor (beta chain). The time point was: newly diagnosed GD, antithyroid drugs for less than 3 months. Making the TCR library involved RNA that had been extracted from PBMCs. The collection involved drawing roughly 9 milliliters of peripheral blood into EDTA tubes. Germline CDR1 DFQATT, CDR2 SNEGSKA (reference sequence). The CDR3 totals 16 residues. V was shortened by 2 bases and J by 5 bases, with 18 bases between the two germline ends. Sequencing libraries for TCR beta were prepared with iRepertoire HTBI primers and Arm-PCR of CDR3 regions. One entry per CDR3 protein results from TCRdb running MiXCR on the multiplex PCR reads. The repertoire holds a few hundred thousand distinct CDR3 sequences, with roughly 14% as singletons. The record originates from a study of regulatory T cells in long-lasting Graves disease. This sample was shared with a second study, whose subject was T cells in Graves' hyperthyroidism and ophthalmopathy. That paper states: A model using 13 V-J features told ophthalmopathy apart from stable hyperthyroidism.

The sample here was peripheral blood mononuclear cells (PBMCs), taken at new diagnosis, from a patient treated with antithyroid drugs. The clonotype originates from a man in his thirties or forties with Graves disease. This rearrangement joins TRBV20-1 to TRBJ2-2, with D maybe TRBD2 (6 bases). In DNA, the CDR3 is TGCAGTGCTAGAAAACGTGGCGGGATTGAAACCGGGGAGCTGTTTTTT. Its translation is CSARKRGGIETGELFF.